This T cell receptor beta chain was sequenced during a study of Ad26.COV2.S vaccination and SARS-CoV-2 variants. This table comes from immunoSEQ multiplex PCR, and its TCRdb copy is limited to in-frame clones, with some not included. The profile shows roughly 270,000 clones, roughly 86% of them singletons. This clone was observed once. Noted treatment: roughly 20 received Ad26.COV2.S at low or high dose, single or two shots; 5 received placebo; per-sample allocation not given. Day 63 following the first vaccine or placebo injection was when the samples were taken. Germline V CDR1 and CDR2: MNHNY, SVGAGI (reference sequence). V dropped 6 bases and J dropped 7 bases, with 19 bases sitting between them. There are 14 residues in the CDR3.

The rearrangement joins TRBV6-6 to TRBJ2-7; tentatively, D is TRBD1 (6 bases). The material sequenced was peripheral blood, taken in a trial of Ad26.COV2.S vaccine versus placebo. The TCR sequence derives from a person between 18 and 60 years old who received the Ad26.COV2.S COVID-19 vaccine or a placebo. The CDR3 loop reads CASSSTGPAEEQYF. CDR3 nucleotides: TGTGCCAGCAGCTCCACAGGGCCAGCGGAGGAGCAGTACTTC.